These 19 T cell receptor beta chains share one sample of origin, sequenced in a study of response to subunit inactivated influenza vaccine (dated by TCRdb to the late 2010s). Library preparation used RT-PCR. These reads were obtained on an Illumina HiSeq 2500. TCRdb reprocessed the public reads (quality trimming at Q25 with fastp, clone calling with MiXCR) and kept in-frame beta chains. CDR3 protein sequences are deduplicated, and each keeps its most common genes and DNA. This sample holds approximately 520,000 distinct CDR3 sequences; roughly 23% were observed only once. The ten largest clones take up under 2.5% of the sample. The sample in question was CD4+ T cells sorted from PBMCs, obtained more than 4 days after vaccination. These TCRs come from a man between 45 and 60 years old who received an inactivated influenza vaccine. Donor details come from another sample of the same person, matched by shared clones.

The V gene is TRBV20-1, the J gene TRBJ2-1; a weak D match, TRBD1 (5 bases). The V end lost 0 bases, the J end lost 2 bases, and 8 bases lay between the germline ends. The CDR3 is 14 amino acids. Germline loops: CDR1 DFQATT, CDR2 SNEGSKA (reference sequence). The CDR3 sequence: CSAREGPTYNEQFF. The CDR3 DNA reads TGCAGTGCTAGAGAGGGGCCGACCTACAATGAGCAGTTCTTC.

J is TRBJ1-6 and V is TRBV6-5; a weak D match, TRBD1 (5 bases). The CDR3 runs to 19 residues. Trimming removed 2 bases at V and 8 bases at J, with 25 bases between. Germline V lookup: CDR1 MNHEY, CDR2 SVGAGI. The CDR3 DNA follows: TGTGCCAGCAGTTACCGAGGGGCAGGGCGAGTAGGTCGGGATTCACCCCTCCACTTT. It yields the protein CASSYRGAGRVGRDSPLHF.

The table lists this clonotype with a few counts. Its ends do not fully match the called genes, so a read error is possible. J is TRBJ1-2 and V is TRBV2, with D possibly being TRBD1 (6 bases). The CDR3 has 14 residues. Per the germline V gene, CDR1 is SNHLY and CDR2 is FYNNEI. In DNA, the CDR3 is TGTGCCAGCAGGGAAGCGGGCAGGGGCTATGGCTACACCTTC. It codes for CASREAGRGYGYTF.

J is TRBJ1-1 and V is TRBV28, with 7 positions matching TRBD1. This CDR3 has 14 residues. Germline V gene sequence: CDR1 MDHEN, CDR2 SYDVKM. V was pared by 3 bases and J by 5 bases, with 6 bases of the junction left unmatched. CDR3 amino acids: CASSLPRGFTEAFF. CDR3 DNA sequence: TGTGCCAGCAGTTTGCCCAGGGGGTTTACTGAAGCTTTCTTT.

V gene TRBV10-3 combines with J gene TRBJ2-7; the match to TRBD2 covers 8 bases. The CDR3 is made up of 14 amino acids. Germline loops: CDR1 ENHRY, CDR2 SYGVKD. With 10 bases clipped from V and 6 bases from J, the junction kept 14 bases outside the gene matches. The CDR3 here is CATRSSSGLGEQYF. The CDR3 coding sequence is TGTGCCACCCGTAGTTCTTCGGGACTAGGCGAGCAGTACTTC.

The rearrangement uses TRBV12-3 or TRBV12-4 and TRBJ2-2; 10 bases align to TRBD1. CDR3 length: 16 residues. The V and J ends lost 3 bases and 6 bases, in that order; junction bases with no gene match: 7. CDR3 sequence (DNA): TGTGCCAGCAGTTTTACGACAGGGGGCGCATCCGGGGAGCTGTTTTTT. This gives the protein CASSFTTGGASGELFF.

In its sample, this clonotype was seen many times. The genes are TRBV12-3 or TRBV12-4 and TRBJ1-5, with a possible D match to TRBD1 (6 bases). Trimming stripped 8 bases from V and 3 bases from J, with 11 bases between. This CDR3 has 13 residues. This chain's CDR3 is CASGTGSNQPQHF. The CDR3 DNA reads as TGTGCCAGCGGAACAGGGTCCAATCAGCCCCAGCATTTT.

This clonotype came up many times. This sequence joins TRBV7-9 and TRBJ1-2; D may be TRBD1 (6 bases). Germline CDR1 and CDR2: SEHNR and FQNEAQ (reference sequence). The CDR3 length is 16 residues. V lost 5 bases and J lost 2, with 18 bases in between. The CDR3 loop is CASSPSGGLPNYGYTF. The CDR3 DNA reads as TGTGCCAGCAGCCCATCCGGGGGCCTACCAAACTATGGCTACACCTTC.

The chain carries TRBV6-2 or TRBV6-3 and TRBJ2-1; the match to TRBD2 covers 16 bases. After removal of 6 bases from V and 7 bases from J, the junction contained 3 bases not matched to a gene. Germline CDR1 and CDR2: MNHEY and SVGEGT. CDR3 length: 15 residues. In nucleotides, the CDR3 is TGTGCCAGCAGGGGACTAGCGGGAGGGCTTAATGAGCAGTTCTTC. Protein product: CASRGLAGGLNEQFF.

The chain joins TRBV4-3 to TRBJ2-1, with TRBD2 as a possible D gene (6 bases). V was clipped by 0 bases and J by 4 bases, with 13 bases between them. Germline CDR1 LGHNA, CDR2 YSLEER. The CDR3 runs 16 residues. CDR3 DNA sequence: TGCGCCAGCAGCCAAGATTTGAGACTAGTTTACAATGAGCAGTTCTTC. Translating it yields CASSQDLRLVYNEQFF.

This clonotype was seen only a few times. The chain uses TRBV6-2 or TRBV6-3 and TRBJ2-3; 7 bases align to TRBD2. V was pared by 7 bases and J by 1 base, with 5 bases of the junction left unmatched. Germline V gives CDR1 MNHEY, CDR2 SVGEGT. This CDR3 comprises 14 residues. DNA for the CDR3: TGTGCCAGCACCGAGGCGGGGGGCACAGATACGCAGTATTTT. Translation: CASTEAGGTDTQYF.

This clonotype was detected only a few times. This chain connects TRBV2 to TRBJ2-7, with D possibly TRBD1 on 5 matching bases. V dropped 7 bases and J dropped 2 bases, with 12 bases sitting between them. There are 13 residues in the CDR3. Germline V gene lookup returns CDR1 SNHLY and CDR2 FYNNEI. The CDR3 region is CASMDPGPYEQYF. CDR3 coding DNA: TGTGCCAGCATGGACCCAGGGCCCTACGAGCAGTACTTC.

The J gene is TRBJ2-1, the V gene TRBV6-2 or TRBV6-3; 7 positions agree with TRBD1. The CDR3 runs 14 residues. V shed 5 bases and J 7 bases; nucleotides not matched to a gene: 8. Germline CDR1 and CDR2: MNHEY and SVGEGT. The CDR3 loop reads CASSARQGRNEQFF. The CDR3, as DNA: TGTGCCAGCAGTGCCCGACAGGGTAGGAATGAGCAGTTCTTC.

V is TRBV7-9 and J is TRBJ2-4; 9 bases agree with TRBD2. Germline values: CDR1 SEHNR, CDR2 FQNEAQ (reference sequence). V was pared by 2 bases and J by 10 bases, with 3 bases of the junction left unmatched. The CDR3 covers 13 residues. The CDR3 spells CASSLRTSEIQYF. In DNA, the CDR3 is TGTGCCAGCAGCTTAAGGACTAGCGAGATTCAGTACTTC. Filled out from reference TRBV7-9 and TRBJ2-4, the complete variable domain reads DTGVSQNPRHKITKRGQNVTFRCDPISEHNRLYWYRQTLGQGPEFLTYFQNEAQLEKSRLLSDRFSAERPKGSFSTLEIQRTEQGDSAMYLCASSLRTSEIQYFGAGTRLSVL.

The gene calls are TRBV12-5 and TRBJ1-1; D may be TRBD1 (5 bases). V was trimmed by 8 bases and J by 4 bases, leaving 14 bases between them. Per germline, CDR1 LGHNT and CDR2 FRNRAP. The CDR3 has 13 amino acids. Here the CDR3 DNA reads TGTGCTAGTTATTTATCCGGGGGCACTGAAGCTTTCTTT. Protein product: CASYLSGGTEAFF.

The chain joins TRBV20-1 to TRBJ2-1; possibly TRBD2 for D (5 bases). V was shortened by 6 bases and J by 0 bases, with 15 bases between the two germline ends. Germline lookup yields CDR1 DFQATT and CDR2 SNEGSKA (reference sequence). The CDR3 consists of 15 residues. The CDR3 loop is CSAVKPGSSYNEQFF. The CDR3 DNA follows: TGCAGTGCGGTCAAGCCGGGAAGCTCCTACAATGAGCAGTTCTTC.

The V gene is TRBV27, the J gene TRBJ1-5; perhaps TRBD1 as D (5 bases). CDR3 size: 15 residues. Trimming pared 0 bases from V and 0 bases from J, leaving 6 bases between. CDR1 MNHEY and CDR2 SMNVEV come from the germline V gene (reference sequence). The CDR3 nucleotides read TGTGCCAGCAGTTTATCCAGGGCTAGCAATCAGCCCCAGCATTTT. This codes for CASSLSRASNQPQHF.

The rearrangement uses TRBV6-1 and TRBJ1-6; D is ambiguous. CDR1 MNHNS and CDR2 SASEGT come from the germline V gene. V dropped 2 bases and J dropped 6 bases, with 11 bases sitting between them. This CDR3 is 15 amino acids long. The CDR3 region has the DNA TGTGCCAGCAGTGAATACAGCGGAGTTAATTCACCCCTCCACTTT. Translating it yields CASSEYSGVNSPLHF.

This chain links TRBV7-2 with TRBJ1-4; 8 bases are a match to TRBD1. The length of the CDR3 is 16 residues. The V and J ends lost 1 base and 7 bases, in that order; junction bases with no gene match: 8. Per germline, CDR1 SGHTA and CDR2 FQGNSA. The CDR3 bases are TGTGCCAGCAGCTTAGGGGGAGGACAGGGAAGTGAAAAACTGTTTTTT. Encoded protein: CASSLGGGQGSEKLFF. The entire variable domain, with the rest obtained from reference TRBV7-2 and TRBJ1-4, is as follows: GAGVSQSPSNKVTEKGKDVELRCDPISGHTALYWYRQSLGQGLEFLIYFQGNSAPDKSGLPSDRFSAERTGGSVSTLTIQRTQQEDSAVYLCASSLGGGQGSEKLFFGSGTQLSVL.